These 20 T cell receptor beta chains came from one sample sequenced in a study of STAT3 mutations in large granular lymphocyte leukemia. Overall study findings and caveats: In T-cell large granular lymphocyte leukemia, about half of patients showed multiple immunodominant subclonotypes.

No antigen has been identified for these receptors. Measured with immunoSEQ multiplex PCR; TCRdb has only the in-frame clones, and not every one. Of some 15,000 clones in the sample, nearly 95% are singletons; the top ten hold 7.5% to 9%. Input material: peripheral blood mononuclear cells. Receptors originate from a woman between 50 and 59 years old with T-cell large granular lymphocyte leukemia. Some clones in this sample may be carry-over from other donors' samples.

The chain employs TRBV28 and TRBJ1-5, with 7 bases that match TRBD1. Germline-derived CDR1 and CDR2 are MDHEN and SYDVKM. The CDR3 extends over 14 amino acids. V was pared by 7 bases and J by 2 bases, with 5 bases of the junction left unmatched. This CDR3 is CASTSTGGNQPQHF. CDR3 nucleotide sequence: TGTGCCAGCACCTCAACAGGGGGCAATCAGCCCCAGCATTTT.

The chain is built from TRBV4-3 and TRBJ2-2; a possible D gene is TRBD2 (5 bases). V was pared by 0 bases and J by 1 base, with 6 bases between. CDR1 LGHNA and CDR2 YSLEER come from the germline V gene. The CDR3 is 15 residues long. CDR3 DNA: TGCGCCAGCAGCCAAGAGAGGGTGAACACCGGGGAGCTGTTTTTT. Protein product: CASSQERVNTGELFF.

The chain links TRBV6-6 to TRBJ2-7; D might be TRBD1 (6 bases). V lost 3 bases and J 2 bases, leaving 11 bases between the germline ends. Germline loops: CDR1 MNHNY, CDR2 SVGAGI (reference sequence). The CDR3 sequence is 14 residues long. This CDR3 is CASSYRQGTYEQYF. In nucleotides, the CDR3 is TGTGCCAGCAGTTATCGGCAGGGGACCTACGAGCAGTACTTC.

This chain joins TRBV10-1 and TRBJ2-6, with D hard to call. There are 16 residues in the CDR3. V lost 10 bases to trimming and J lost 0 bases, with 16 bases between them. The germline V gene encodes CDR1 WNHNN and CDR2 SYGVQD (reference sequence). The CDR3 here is CATPGRTRSGANVLTF. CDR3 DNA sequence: TGCGCCACTCCGGGTCGTACCCGCTCTGGGGCCAACGTCCTGACTTTC.

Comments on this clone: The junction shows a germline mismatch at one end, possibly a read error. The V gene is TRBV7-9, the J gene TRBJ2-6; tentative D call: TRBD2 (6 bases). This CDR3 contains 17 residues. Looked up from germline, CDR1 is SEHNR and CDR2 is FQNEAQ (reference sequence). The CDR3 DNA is TGTGCCAGCAGCTTAATAGCGGTGGGGTCTGGGACCAACGTCCTGACTTTC. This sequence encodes CASSLIAVGSGTNVLTF.

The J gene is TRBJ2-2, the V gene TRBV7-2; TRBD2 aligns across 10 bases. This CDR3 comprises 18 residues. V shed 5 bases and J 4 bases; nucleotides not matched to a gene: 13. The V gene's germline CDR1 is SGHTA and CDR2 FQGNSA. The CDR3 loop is CASSAVINLAGATGELFF. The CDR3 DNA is TGTGCCAGCAGCGCCGTTATTAATCTAGCGGGAGCCACCGGGGAGCTGTTTTTT.

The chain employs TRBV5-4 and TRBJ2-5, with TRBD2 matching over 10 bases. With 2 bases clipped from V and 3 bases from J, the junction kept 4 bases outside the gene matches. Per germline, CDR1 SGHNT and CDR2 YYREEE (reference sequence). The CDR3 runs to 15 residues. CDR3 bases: TGTGCCAGCAGCTTCGGGACTAGCGTAAAAGAGACCCAGTACTTC. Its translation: CASSFGTSVKETQYF.

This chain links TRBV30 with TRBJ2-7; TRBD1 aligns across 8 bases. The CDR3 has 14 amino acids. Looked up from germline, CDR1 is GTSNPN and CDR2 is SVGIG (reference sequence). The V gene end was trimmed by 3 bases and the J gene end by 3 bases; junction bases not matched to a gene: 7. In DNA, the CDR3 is TGTGCCTGGAGGGGGGCAGGGGGCATCTACGAGCAGTACTTC. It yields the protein CAWRGAGGIYEQYF.

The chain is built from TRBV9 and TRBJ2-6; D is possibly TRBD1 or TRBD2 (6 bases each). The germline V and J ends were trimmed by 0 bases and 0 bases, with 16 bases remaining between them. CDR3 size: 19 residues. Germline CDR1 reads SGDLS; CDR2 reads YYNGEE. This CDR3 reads CASSVGTGAGFSGANVLTF. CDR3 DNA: TGTGCCAGCAGCGTAGGTACGGGGGCAGGGTTCTCTGGGGCCAACGTCCTGACTTTC.

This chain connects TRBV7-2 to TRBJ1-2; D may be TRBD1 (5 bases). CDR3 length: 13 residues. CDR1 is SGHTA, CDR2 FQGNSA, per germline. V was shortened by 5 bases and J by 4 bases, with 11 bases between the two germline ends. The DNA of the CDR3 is TGTGCCAGCAGCCCCGCCGACAGCTATGGCTACACCTTC. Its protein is CASSPADSYGYTF.

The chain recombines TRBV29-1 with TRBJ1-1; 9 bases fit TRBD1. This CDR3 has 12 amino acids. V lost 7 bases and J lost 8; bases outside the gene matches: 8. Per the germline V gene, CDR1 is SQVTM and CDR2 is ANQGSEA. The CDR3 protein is CSGWDREKEAFF. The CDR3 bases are TGCAGCGGGTGGGACAGGGAGAAAGAAGCTTTCTTT.

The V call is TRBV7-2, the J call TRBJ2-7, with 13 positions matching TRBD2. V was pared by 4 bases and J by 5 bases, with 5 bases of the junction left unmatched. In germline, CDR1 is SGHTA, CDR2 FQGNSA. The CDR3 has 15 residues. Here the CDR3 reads CASSSTGLAGDEQYF. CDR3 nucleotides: TGTGCCAGCAGCTCGACCGGACTAGCGGGAGACGAGCAGTACTTC.

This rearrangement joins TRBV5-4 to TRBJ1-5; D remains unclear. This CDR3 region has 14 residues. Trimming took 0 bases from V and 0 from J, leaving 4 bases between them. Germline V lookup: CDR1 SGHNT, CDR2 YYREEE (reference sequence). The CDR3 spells CASSLGGSNQPQHF. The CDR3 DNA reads TGTGCCAGCAGCTTGGGAGGTAGCAATCAGCCCCAGCATTTT.

CDR3 sequence (DNA): TGTGCCAGCTCACCTACCGGGACAGGGGTAGGCGAGCAGTACTTC. Its translation is CASSPTGTGVGEQYF. V is TRBV18 and J is TRBJ2-7, with TRBD1 matching 10 bases. Germline CDR1 reads KGHSH; CDR2 reads LQKENI. This CDR3 has 15 residues. V was clipped by 3 bases and J by 6 bases; unmatched bases: 8.

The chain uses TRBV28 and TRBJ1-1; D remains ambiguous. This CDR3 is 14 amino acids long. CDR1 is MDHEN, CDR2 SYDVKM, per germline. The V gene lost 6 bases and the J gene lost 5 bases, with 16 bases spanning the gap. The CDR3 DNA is TGTGCCAGCAGCGAAGCGGCAGGTGGGACTGAAGCTTTCTTT. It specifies CASSEAAGGTEAFF.

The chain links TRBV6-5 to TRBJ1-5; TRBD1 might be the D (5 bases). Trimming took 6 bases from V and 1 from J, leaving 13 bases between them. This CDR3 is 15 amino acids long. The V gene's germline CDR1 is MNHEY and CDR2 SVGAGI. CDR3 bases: TGTGCCAGCAGGAGGGGCAGGTGGAGCAATCAGCCCCAGCATTTT. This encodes CASRRGRWSNQPQHF.

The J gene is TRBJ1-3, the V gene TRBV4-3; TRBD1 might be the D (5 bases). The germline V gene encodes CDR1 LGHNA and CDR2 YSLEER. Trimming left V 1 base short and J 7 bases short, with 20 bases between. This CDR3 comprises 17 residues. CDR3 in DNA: TGCGCCAGCAGCCAAGTATGGGGGTCAGGAGGGTTGAACACCATATATTTT. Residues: CASSQVWGSGGLNTIYF.

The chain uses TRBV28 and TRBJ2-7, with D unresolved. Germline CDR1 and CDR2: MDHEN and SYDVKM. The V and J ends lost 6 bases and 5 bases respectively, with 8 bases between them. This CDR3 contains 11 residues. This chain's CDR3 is CASSNRNEQYF. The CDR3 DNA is TGTGCCAGCAGCAATCGTAACGAGCAGTACTTC.

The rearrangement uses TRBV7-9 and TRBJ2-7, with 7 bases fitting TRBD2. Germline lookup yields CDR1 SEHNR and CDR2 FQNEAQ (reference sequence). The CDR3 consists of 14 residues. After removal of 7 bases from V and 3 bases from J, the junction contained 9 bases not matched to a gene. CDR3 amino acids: CASTWGGGFYEQYF. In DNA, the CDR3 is TGTGCCAGCACCTGGGGCGGGGGATTCTACGAGCAGTACTTC.

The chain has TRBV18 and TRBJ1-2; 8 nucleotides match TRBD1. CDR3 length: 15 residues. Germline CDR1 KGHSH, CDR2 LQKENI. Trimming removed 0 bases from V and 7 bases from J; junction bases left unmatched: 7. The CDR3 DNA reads TGTGCCAGCTCACCACCGACAGGGGATGTAGGTGGCTACACCTTC. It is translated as CASSPPTGDVGGYTF. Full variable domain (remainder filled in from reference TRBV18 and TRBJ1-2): NAGVMQNPRHLVRRRGQEARLRCSPMKGHSHVYWYRQLPEEGLKFMVYLQKENIIDESGMPKERFSAEFPKEGPSILRIQQVVRGDSAAYFCASSPPTGDVGGYTFGSGTRLTVV.